This T cell receptor beta chain is from a study of blood T cell repertoires in COVID-19. Study overall: Whether acute or convalescent, the COVID-19 samples came from the United States, Italy and Spain. Nucleic acid was either cDNA or gDNA, and it came from T cells, B-cell-depleted T cells, or PBMCs.

Per the germline V gene, CDR1 is KGHDR and CDR2 is SFDVKD. The CDR3 runs to 15 residues. The J segment lost 6 bases and the V segment lost 6 bases, leaving 8 bases of the junction unmatched. In the original workflow: Reference gene primer amplification yielded estimated nucleated cell counts. The repertoire was sequenced with immunoSEQ multiplex PCR; TCRdb's copy has only in-frame clones and lacks some. V, J and clone size are those of that table, while D and trimming were read from the DNA. The table records tens of thousands of clones, 86% of them present only once. The sequence was obtained from a man over 45 with acute or convalescent COVID-19. Sequenced material: peripheral blood. The chain is built from TRBV24-1 and TRBJ2-5, with 11 positions matching TRBD1. The CDR3 region is CATSNTGTGGQTQYF. CDR3 DNA sequence: TGTGCCACCAGTAACACCGGGACAGGGGGACAGACCCAGTACTTC.